This T cell receptor (beta chain) comes out of a study of shared clonotypes between healthy human individuals (dated by TCRdb to the early 2020s). Background on the whole study: Three men and two women, aged 18 to 49 years, made up the cohort. For each donor, three plates each were used for CD4 naive and CD4 memory, two plates were used for CD8 naive, and one plate was used for CD8 memory. Blood TCR repertoires of about 5 healthy adults were deeply sequenced to estimate repertoire size and the extent of clonotype sharing between individuals. Libraries were prepared and TCR repertoires were sequenced by different laboratories using diverse techniques, in order to increase sequencing depth and limit assay-specific biases. Between about 0.85 and 9.5 billion PBMCs per donor were obtained by leukapheresis. Overall study outcomes, separate from this receptor: Approximately 5% of naive CD4, 3.5% of naive CD8, 2% to 2.5% of memory CD4, and around 0.42% of memory CD8 clonotypes were shared across a few donors. Higher generation probabilities were observed for clonotypes shared by all four sorted-subset donors than for non-shared clonotypes. Because the study included only a small number of donors, the genetic and exposure-history diversity represented was limited. Only blood was sampled, and tissue TCR repertoires likely differ from those in blood. Based on pairwise subsampling, the degree of clonotype sharing among donors was expected to be affected by sequencing depth. Estimated clonotype richness was generally larger for naive than for memory subsets. Even with the large sequencing depth, rarefaction of the sorted-subset datasets indicated that sequencing was incomplete.

TCR CDR3 regions were amplified from genomic DNA by multiplex PCR using the deep immunoSEQ assay. Extracted genomic DNA from each cell subset was spread evenly across all wells of several immunoSEQ 96-well plates, with each plate serving as a replicate. Each replicate PCR for sorted subsets received approximately 220 ng genomic DNA, equal to about 30,000 T cell genomes. Purified libraries were measured with a Qubit 3.0 fluorometer, size-checked on a Bioanalyzer 2100, and measured again with the KAPA Library Quantification kit. Every immunoSEQ 96-well plate was sequenced on a separate single-read 150-cycle Illumina NextSeq 550 flow cell. Regarding the original processing steps: Because the immunoSEQ output held only junctional sequences and lacked quality scores, the filtering could not match the filtering applied to full-length reads. Sequences were annotated with PyIR, a Python wrapper for IgBLAST v1.9, using IMGT germline references to assign V/J genes and CDR3. Any read was removed if the V/J assignment was weak (E-value above 1e-6), the CDR3 was missing, or the read contained stop codons, out-of-frame junctions, or ambiguous translated residues. A V3J clonotype was defined by an identical inferred V gene, J gene, and CDR3 amino acid sequence. To compute the percentage overlap between repertoires, the number of shared unique clonotypes was divided by the size of the smaller repertoire. Repertoire richness was assessed with RTK rarefaction, the Chao1 estimator, and Recon v2.1 estimates of unobserved clonotypes. Generation probabilities were computed with OLGA for all TCRbeta clonotypes obtained by the gDNA method from a few donors. Here the immuneACCESS table is served through TCRdb, limited to in-frame sequences with V and J called. Missing clones are a known gap in these copies; in checked studies unresolved V genes cover under half, and the rest lacks a known reason. D and trimming come from the DNA, and the V and J calls and clone size come from that table. This sample gives a few million clones in total; more than 80% of them show up just once. The ten largest clonotypes hold 0.11% to 0.15% of the sample.

This clone was seen a few times. It has no known antigen specificity. There are no base qualities to consult, and no much larger clone falls within one base. Other DNA variants within this sample encode the same CDR3. The donors were healthy, HIV-negative adults with no recently reported acute infections or vaccinations. Every donor was a Caucasian adult residing in Nashville, Tennessee, USA. CD4+ T cells were enriched by magnetic negative selection, after which naive cells were positively selected on CD45RA and the negative fraction was taken as the memory subset. Blood was obtained by leukapheresis, after which PBMCs were separated by Ficoll-Histopaque density gradient centrifugation and cryopreserved in liquid nitrogen vapor phase. Analytical flow cytometry was used to check the purity and quantity of each magnetically sorted T cell population. Each sorted fraction had its genomic DNA isolated and then quantified by UV absorbance on a Nanodrop 2000c.

The source material was naive CD4+ T cells sorted from blood. The sample's cell subset or site label, in plain terms: CD45RA+ positively selected. This receptor was identified in a man aged 18 to 30 in good health.

The sequenced DNA: TGTGCCAGCAGCTCCGGACAGAACTATGGCTACACCTTC. It specifies CASSSGQNYGYTF. The rearrangement combines TRBV7-8 with TRBJ1-2; TRBD1 is a weak D gene call, 6 bases matching. The CDR3 has 13 amino acids, counting the end cysteine and phenylalanine. Here the CDR3 DNA is all that survives: 39 bases in frame from base 1. Cut back by 4 bases and 2 bases, the V and J ends lie 8 bases apart. The germline V gene specifies SGHVS as CDR1 and FQNEAQ as CDR2.